What follows are 13 T cell receptor beta chains derived from one specimen sequenced in a study of cytomegalovirus exposure and HLA in healthy donors. It was with 60 Vbeta and 13 Jbeta primers that the PCR ran. Repertoires were generated with immunoSEQ multiplex PCR, while TCRdb's copy carries only in-frame clones and drops some. The profile covers about 140,000 clones, with roughly 78% appearing a single time and 2% to 2.5% taken by the ten largest. The sequenced sample was PBMCs. The receptors come from a young man in good health and CMV-seronegative.

The chain employs TRBV5-4 and TRBJ1-2, with 7 bases lining up with TRBD1. Losses at the gene ends were 5 bases for V and 4 bases for J; bases not matched to a gene: 8. Looked up from germline, CDR1 is SGHNT and CDR2 is YYREEE (reference sequence). The CDR3 totals 14 residues. The CDR3 DNA reads TGTGCCAGCAGGCCGACAGGGAGCGGCTATGGCTACACCTTC. Its translation: CASRPTGSGYGYTF.

V usage is TRBV19 and J usage is TRBJ1-5; D is ambiguous. Germline-derived CDR1 and CDR2 are LNHDA and SQIVND (reference sequence). CDR3 length: 14 residues. V was clipped by 1 base and J by 2 bases, with 6 bases between them. The CDR3 nucleotides are TGTGCCAGTAGTATAGGGGCTGGCAATCAGCCCCAGCATTTT. This codes for CASSIGAGNQPQHF.

The chain recombines TRBV7-9 with TRBJ2-7; 13 bases line up with TRBD2. The CDR3 is 16 amino acids. Germline CDR1 is SEHNR and CDR2 is FQNEAQ (reference sequence). Trimming took 6 bases from V and 8 from J; bases not matched to a gene: 13. The CDR3 region is CASRSRPGLAGEKQYF. The CDR3 nucleotides are TGTGCCAGCAGAAGCAGACCCGGACTAGCGGGAGAGAAGCAGTACTTC. The variable domain in full, with the rest retrieved from reference TRBV7-9 and TRBJ2-7, is DTGVSQNPRHKITKRGQNVTFRCDPISEHNRLYWYRQTLGQGPEFLTYFQNEAQLEKSRLLSDRFSAERPKGSFSTLEIQRTEQGDSAMYLCASRSRPGLAGEKQYFGPGTRLTVT.

The table lists this clone with a count of one. The chain employs TRBV29-1 and TRBJ2-1; weak D call: TRBD1 (6 bases). The length of the CDR3 is 14 residues. Trimming took 3 bases from V and 4 from J, leaving 13 bases between them. Germline values: CDR1 SQVTM, CDR2 ANQGSEA. The CDR3 sequence: CSVDQGFKYNEQFF. CDR3 DNA sequence: TGCAGCGTTGACCAGGGGTTCAAGTACAATGAGCAGTTCTTC.

The chain carries TRBV7-9 and TRBJ2-3, with 11 nucleotides matching TRBD2. Unmatched junction bases numbered 9, after V lost 5 bases and J lost 5 bases. Germline CDR1 SEHNR, CDR2 FQNEAQ (reference sequence). The CDR3 extends over 16 amino acids. CDR3 DNA sequence: TGTGCCAGCAGCGACACACTAGCGGGGGTTGGAGATACGCAGTATTTT. Protein: CASSDTLAGVGDTQYF.

The rearrangement uses TRBV5-1 and TRBJ2-7; TRBD2 aligns across 7 bases. Germline loops: CDR1 SGHRS, CDR2 YFSETQ. The CDR3 has 15 amino acids. Losses at the gene ends were 4 bases for V and 2 bases for J; bases not matched to a gene: 9. CDR3 coding DNA: TGCGCCAGCAGCCCGCAGGGAGGGGTCACCTACGAGCAGTACTTC. It yields the protein CASSPQGGVTYEQYF. The full variable domain, rest sourced from reference TRBV5-1 and TRBJ2-7, is KAGVTQTPRYLIKTRGQQVTLSCSPISGHRSVSWYQQTPGQGLQFLFEYFSETQRNKGNFPGRFSGRQFSNSRSEMNVSTLELGDSALYLCASSPQGGVTYEQYFGPGTRLTVT.

The genes are TRBV4-1 and TRBJ1-2; tentative D call: TRBD1 (5 bases). The V end was cut by 5 bases, the J end by 4 bases, with 11 bases between. CDR3 length: 13 residues. Germline CDR1 reads MGHRA; CDR2 reads YSYEKL. CDR3 sequence reads: CASSRTTPYGYTF. The CDR3 DNA sequence: TGCGCCAGCAGCAGGACAACCCCCTATGGCTACACCTTC.

This clone was counted between two and nine times. V and J are TRBV7-6 and TRBJ2-1; a weak D match, TRBD2 (5 bases). Trimming took 5 bases from V and 3 from J, leaving 17 bases between them. CDR1 and CDR2 (germline): SGHVS, FNYEAQ. The CDR3 sequence is 16 residues long. The CDR3 protein is CASSPTSQLNYNEQFF. The DNA of the CDR3 is TGTGCCAGCAGCCCCACTAGTCAGCTTAACTACAATGAGCAGTTCTTC.

The rearrangement uses TRBV27 and TRBJ2-7; 7 bases agree with TRBD1. The CDR3 contains 15 residues. Looked up from germline, CDR1 is MNHEY and CDR2 is SMNVEV (reference sequence). Trimming removed 0 bases from V and 2 bases from J; junction bases left unmatched: 4. Written as DNA, the CDR3 is TGTGCCAGCAGTTTATCAGGGACAGTGCCCTACGAGCAGTACTTC. Translated, it gives CASSLSGTVPYEQYF.

The chain employs TRBV28 and TRBJ1-3, with unresolved D. Trimming left V 2 bases short and J 0 bases short, with 17 bases between. The CDR3 spans 18 residues. From germline, CDR1 is MDHEN and CDR2 SYDVKM. The CDR3 region has the DNA TGTGCCAGCAGTTTAATGATTGGCACGACAAGCTCTGGAAACACCATATATTTT. Its protein product is CASSLMIGTTSSGNTIYF.

The genes are TRBV15 and TRBJ1-1; D ambiguous. The CDR3 length is 12 residues. Trimming removed 0 bases at V and 10 bases at J, with 9 bases between. The germline V gene encodes CDR1 LNHNV and CDR2 YYDKDF (reference sequence). The CDR3 is CATSRDQLVAFF. For the CDR3, the DNA is TGTGCCACCAGCAGAGATCAACTCGTAGCTTTCTTT.

V is TRBV7-2 and J is TRBJ2-5, with TRBD2 as a possible D gene (5 bases). Germline CDR1 and CDR2: SGHTA and FQGNSA. V lost 5 bases and J lost 0, with 16 bases in between. The CDR3 totals 16 residues. The CDR3 DNA is TGTGCCAGCAGCCTTTACCCGAGGGCCTACCAAGAGACCCAGTACTTC. Amino acids: CASSLYPRAYQETQYF.

Only a few counts were recorded for this clone. The V gene is TRBV5-1, the J gene TRBJ1-1; D is possibly TRBD1 (5 bases). This CDR3 region has 11 residues. Deletions cut 6 bases from V and 8 bases from J, with 11 bases between. CDR1 SGHRS and CDR2 YFSETQ come from the germline V gene. The CDR3 here is CASNTGTEAFF. In nucleotides, the CDR3 is TGCGCCAGCAACACAGGAACCGAAGCTTTCTTT.